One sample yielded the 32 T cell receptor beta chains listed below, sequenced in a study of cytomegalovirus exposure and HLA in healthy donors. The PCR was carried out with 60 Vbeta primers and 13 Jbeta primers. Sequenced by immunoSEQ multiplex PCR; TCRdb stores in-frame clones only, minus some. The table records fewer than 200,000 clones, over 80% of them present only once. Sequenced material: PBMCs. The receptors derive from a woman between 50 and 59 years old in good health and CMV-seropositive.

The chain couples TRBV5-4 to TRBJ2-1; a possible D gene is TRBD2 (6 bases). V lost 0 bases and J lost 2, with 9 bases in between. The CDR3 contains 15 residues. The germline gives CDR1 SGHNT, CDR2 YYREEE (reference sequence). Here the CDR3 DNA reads TGTGCCAGCAGCTTGGACGGGAGCCCCTACAATGAGCAGTTCTTC. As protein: CASSLDGSPYNEQFF.

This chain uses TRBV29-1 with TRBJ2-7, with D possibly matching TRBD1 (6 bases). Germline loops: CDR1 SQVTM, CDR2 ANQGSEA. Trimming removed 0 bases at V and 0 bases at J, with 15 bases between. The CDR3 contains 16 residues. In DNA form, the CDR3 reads TGCAGCGTTGAAGATCAGGGGATGTCAAGCTCCTACGAGCAGTACTTC. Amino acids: CSVEDQGMSSSYEQYF.

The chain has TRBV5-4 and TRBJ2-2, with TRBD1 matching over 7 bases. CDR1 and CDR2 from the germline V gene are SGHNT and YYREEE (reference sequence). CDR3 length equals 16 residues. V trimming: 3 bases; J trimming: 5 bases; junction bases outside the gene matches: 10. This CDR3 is CASSSHTNRGTGELFF. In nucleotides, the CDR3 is TGTGCCAGCAGCTCCCACACCAACAGGGGAACCGGGGAGCTGTTTTTT.

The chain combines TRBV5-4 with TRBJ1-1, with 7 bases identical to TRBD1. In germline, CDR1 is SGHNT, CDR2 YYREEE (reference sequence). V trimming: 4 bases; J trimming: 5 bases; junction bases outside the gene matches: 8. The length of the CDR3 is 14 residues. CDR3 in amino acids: CASSLRQGETEAFF. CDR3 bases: TGTGCCAGCAGCCTCCGACAGGGTGAGACTGAAGCTTTCTTT.

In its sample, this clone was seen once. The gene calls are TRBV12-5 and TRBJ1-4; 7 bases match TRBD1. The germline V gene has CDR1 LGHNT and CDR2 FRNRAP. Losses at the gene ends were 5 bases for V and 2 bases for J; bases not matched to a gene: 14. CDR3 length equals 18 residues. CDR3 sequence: CASGLTGESLITNEKLFF. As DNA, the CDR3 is TGTGCTAGTGGTCTCACAGGGGAATCCCTTATTACTAATGAAAAACTGTTTTTT.

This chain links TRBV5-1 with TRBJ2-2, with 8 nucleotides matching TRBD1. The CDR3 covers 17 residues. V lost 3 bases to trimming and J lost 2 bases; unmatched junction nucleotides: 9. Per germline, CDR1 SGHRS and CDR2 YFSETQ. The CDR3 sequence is CASSWSGGTGNTGELFF. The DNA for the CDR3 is TGCGCCAGCAGCTGGAGTGGGGGGACAGGTAACACCGGGGAGCTGTTTTTT.

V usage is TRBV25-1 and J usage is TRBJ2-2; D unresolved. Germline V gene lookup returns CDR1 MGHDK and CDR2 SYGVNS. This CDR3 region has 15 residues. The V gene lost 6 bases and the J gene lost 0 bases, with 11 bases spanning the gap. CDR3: CASSPDWPNTGELFF. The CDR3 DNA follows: TGTGCCAGCAGCCCTGACTGGCCGAACACCGGGGAGCTGTTTTTT. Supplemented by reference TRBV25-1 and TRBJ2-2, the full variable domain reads EADIYQTPRYLVIGTGKKITLECSQTMGHDKMYWYQQDPGMELHLIHYSYGVNSTEKGDLSSESTVSRIRTEHFPLTLESARPSHTSQYLCASSPDWPNTGELFFGEGSRLTVL.

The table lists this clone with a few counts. The DNA of the CDR3 is TGTGCCAGCTCACCAACTGGACAGGGAAACAATGAGCAGTTCTTC. This sequence encodes CASSPTGQGNNEQFF. The chain carries TRBV18 and TRBJ2-1, with 8 bases fitting TRBD1. This CDR3 is 15 amino acids long. The germline CDR1 and CDR2 sequences are KGHSH and LQKENI. With 2 bases clipped from V and 5 bases from J, the junction kept 5 bases outside the gene matches.

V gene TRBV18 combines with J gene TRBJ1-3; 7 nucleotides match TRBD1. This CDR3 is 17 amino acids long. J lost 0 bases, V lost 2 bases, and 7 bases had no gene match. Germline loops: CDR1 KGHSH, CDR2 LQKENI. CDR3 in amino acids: CASSPFSGTDSGNTIYF. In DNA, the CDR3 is TGTGCCAGCTCACCATTCTCCGGGACAGACTCTGGAAACACCATATATTTT.

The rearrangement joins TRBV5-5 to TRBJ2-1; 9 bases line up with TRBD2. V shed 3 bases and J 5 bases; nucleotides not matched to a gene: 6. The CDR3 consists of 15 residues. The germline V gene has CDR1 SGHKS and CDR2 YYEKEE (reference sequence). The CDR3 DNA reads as TGTGCCAGCAGCTCTCTAGCGGGGAATGACAATGAGCAGTTCTTC. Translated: CASSSLAGNDNEQFF. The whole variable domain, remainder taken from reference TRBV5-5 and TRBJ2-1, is DAGVTQSPTHLIKTRGQQVTLRCSPISGHKSVSWYQQVLGQGPQFIFQYYEKEERGRGNFPDRFSARQFPNYSSELNVNALLLGDSALYLCASSSLAGNDNEQFFGPGTRLTVL.

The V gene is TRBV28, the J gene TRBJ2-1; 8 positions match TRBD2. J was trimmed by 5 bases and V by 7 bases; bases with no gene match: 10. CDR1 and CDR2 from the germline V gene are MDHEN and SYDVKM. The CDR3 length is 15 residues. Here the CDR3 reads CASIPTSGHDNEQFF. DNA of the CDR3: TGTGCCAGCATCCCCACTAGCGGCCACGACAATGAGCAGTTCTTC.

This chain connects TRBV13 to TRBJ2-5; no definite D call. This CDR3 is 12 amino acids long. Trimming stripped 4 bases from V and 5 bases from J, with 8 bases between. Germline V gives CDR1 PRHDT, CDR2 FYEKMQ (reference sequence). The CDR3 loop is CASSSERETQYF. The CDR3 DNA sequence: TGTGCCAGCAGCTCGGAGAGGGAGACCCAGTACTTC.

CDR3 residues: CAISGGREGPETQYF. The CDR3 coding sequence is TGTGCCATCAGTGGGGGGCGGGAGGGCCCTGAGACCCAGTACTTC. V usage is TRBV10-3 and J usage is TRBJ2-5; 9 nucleotides align to TRBD2. Trimming removed 4 bases from V and 5 bases from J; junction bases left unmatched: 8. The CDR3 loop spans 15 amino acids. CDR1 is ENHRY and CDR2 is SYGVKD in the germline V gene.

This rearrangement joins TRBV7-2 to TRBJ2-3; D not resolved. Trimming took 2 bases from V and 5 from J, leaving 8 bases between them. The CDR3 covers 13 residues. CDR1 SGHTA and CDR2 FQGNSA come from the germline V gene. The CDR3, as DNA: TGTGCCAGCAGCTTACAGGTAGGAGATACGCAGTATTTT. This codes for CASSLQVGDTQYF. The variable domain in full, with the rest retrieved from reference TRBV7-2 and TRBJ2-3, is GAGVSQSPSNKVTEKGKDVELRCDPISGHTALYWYRQSLGQGLEFLIYFQGNSAPDKSGLPSDRFSAERTGGSVSTLTIQRTQQEDSAVYLCASSLQVGDTQYFGPGTRLTVL.

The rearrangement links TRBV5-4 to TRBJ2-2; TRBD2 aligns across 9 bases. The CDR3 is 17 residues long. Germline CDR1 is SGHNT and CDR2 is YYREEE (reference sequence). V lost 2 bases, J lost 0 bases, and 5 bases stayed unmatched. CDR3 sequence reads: CASSFGGGGPNTGELFF. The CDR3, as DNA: TGTGCCAGCAGCTTCGGCGGGGGGGGACCGAACACCGGGGAGCTGTTTTTT.

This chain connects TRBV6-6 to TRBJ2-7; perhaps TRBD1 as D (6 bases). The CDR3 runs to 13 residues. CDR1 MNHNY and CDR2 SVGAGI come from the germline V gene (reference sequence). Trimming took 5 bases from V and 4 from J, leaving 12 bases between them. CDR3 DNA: TGTGCCAGCAGTCGAGGACAGCCTTACGAGCAGTACTTC. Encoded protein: CASSRGQPYEQYF.

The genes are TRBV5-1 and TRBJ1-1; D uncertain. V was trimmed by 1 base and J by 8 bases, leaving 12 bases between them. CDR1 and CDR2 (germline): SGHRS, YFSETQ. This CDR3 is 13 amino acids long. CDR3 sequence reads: CASSLPTEKEAFF. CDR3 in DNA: TGCGCCAGCAGCTTGCCGACGGAGAAAGAAGCTTTCTTT.

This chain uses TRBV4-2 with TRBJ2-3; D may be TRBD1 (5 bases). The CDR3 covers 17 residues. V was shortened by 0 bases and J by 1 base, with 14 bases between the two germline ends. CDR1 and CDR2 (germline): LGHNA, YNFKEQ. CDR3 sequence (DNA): TGTGCCAGCAGCCAAGATAGCAGGGTACCTGGCACAGATACGCAGTATTTT. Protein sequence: CASSQDSRVPGTDTQYF.

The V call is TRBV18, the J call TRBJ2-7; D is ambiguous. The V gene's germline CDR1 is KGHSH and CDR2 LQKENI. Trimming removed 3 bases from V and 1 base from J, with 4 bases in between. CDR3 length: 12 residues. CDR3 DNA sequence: TGTGCCAGCTCACCTACTTCCTACGAGCAGTACTTC. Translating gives CASSPTSYEQYF.

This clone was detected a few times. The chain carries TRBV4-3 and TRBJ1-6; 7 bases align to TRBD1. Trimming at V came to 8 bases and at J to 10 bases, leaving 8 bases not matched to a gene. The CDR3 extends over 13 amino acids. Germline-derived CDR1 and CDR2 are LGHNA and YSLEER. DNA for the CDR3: TGCGCCAGCGGACGACAGGGAGAATCACCCCTCCACTTT. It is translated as CASGRQGESPLHF.

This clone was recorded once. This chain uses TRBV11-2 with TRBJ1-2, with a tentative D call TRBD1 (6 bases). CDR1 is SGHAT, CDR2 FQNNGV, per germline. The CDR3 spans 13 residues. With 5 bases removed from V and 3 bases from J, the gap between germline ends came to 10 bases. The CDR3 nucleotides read TGTGCCAGCAGCCAGGACAGACACTATGGCTACACCTTC. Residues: CASSQDRHYGYTF.

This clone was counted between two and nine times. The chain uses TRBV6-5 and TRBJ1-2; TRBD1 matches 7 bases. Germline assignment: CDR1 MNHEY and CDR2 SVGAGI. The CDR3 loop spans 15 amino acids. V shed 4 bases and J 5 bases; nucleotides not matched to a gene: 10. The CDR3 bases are TGTGCCAGCAGTTTCTCGACGACAGGGATATATGGCTACACCTTC. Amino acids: CASSFSTTGIYGYTF.

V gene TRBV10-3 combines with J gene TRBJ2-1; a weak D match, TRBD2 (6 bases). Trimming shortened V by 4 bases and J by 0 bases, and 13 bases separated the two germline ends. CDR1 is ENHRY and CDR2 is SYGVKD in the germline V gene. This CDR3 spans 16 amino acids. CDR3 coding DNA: TGTGCCATCAGTGGGGAACGGGGGAGCTCCTACAATGAGCAGTTCTTC. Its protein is CAISGERGSSYNEQFF.

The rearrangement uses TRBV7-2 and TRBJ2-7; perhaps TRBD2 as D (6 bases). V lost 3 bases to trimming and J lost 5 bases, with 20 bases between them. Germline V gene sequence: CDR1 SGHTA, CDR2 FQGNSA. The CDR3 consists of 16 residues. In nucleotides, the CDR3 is TGTGCCAGCAGCTTCCGGAGGGCAGGGATTCCCCACGAGCAGTACTTC. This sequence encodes CASSFRRAGIPHEQYF.

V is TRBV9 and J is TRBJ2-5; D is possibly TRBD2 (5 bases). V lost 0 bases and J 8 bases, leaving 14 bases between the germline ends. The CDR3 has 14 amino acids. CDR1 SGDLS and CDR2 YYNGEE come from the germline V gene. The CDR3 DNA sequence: TGTGCCAGCAGCGTAGAAGGGCGGGCCAATACCCAGTACTTC. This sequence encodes CASSVEGRANTQYF.

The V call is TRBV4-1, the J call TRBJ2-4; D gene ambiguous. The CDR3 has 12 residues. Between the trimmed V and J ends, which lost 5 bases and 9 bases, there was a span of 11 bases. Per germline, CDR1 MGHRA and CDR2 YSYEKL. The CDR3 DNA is TGCGCCAGCAGCTTACTGTACGGCATTCAGTACTTC. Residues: CASSLLYGIQYF.

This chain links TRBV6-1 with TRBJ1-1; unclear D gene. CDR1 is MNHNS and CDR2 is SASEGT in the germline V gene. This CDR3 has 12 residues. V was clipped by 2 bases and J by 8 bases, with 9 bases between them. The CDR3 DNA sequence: TGTGCCAGCAGTGAACGAGCCAGGGAAGCTTTCTTT. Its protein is CASSERAREAFF.

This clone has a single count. In DNA, the CDR3 is TGTGCCAGCTTAGGAGGGATTCGTAATCAGCCCCAGCATTTT. It specifies CASLGGIRNQPQHF. The chain has TRBV18 and TRBJ1-5; no definite D call. CDR3 length: 14 amino acids. V shed 7 bases and J shed 4 bases, with 14 bases lying between them. Germline V gene sequence: CDR1 KGHSH, CDR2 LQKENI.

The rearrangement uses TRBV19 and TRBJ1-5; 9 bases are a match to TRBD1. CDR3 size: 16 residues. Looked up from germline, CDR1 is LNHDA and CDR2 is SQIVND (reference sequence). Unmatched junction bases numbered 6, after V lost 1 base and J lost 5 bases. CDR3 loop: CASSIAGQGSYQPQHF. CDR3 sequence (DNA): TGTGCCAGTAGTATAGCGGGACAGGGAAGTTATCAGCCCCAGCATTTT.

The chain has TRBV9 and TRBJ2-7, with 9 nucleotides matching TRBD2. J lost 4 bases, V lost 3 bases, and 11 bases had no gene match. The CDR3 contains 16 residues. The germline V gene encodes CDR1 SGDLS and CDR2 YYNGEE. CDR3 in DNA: TGTGCCAGCAGCGCGTCTGTAGCGGGGGCGATTTACGAGCAGTACTTC. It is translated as CASSASVAGAIYEQYF.

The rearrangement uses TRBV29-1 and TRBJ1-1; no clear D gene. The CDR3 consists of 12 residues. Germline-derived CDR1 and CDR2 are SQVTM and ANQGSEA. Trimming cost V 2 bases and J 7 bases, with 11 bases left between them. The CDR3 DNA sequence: TGCAGCGTTGAACGCAGGCCGCTTGAAGCTTTCTTT. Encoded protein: CSVERRPLEAFF.

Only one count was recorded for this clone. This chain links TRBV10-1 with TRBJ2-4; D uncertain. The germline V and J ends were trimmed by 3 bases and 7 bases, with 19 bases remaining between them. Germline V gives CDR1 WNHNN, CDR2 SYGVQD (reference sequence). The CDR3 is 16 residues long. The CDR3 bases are TGCGCCAGCAGTGATTCCAAGAGTGGGCGCGAGAACATTCAGTACTTC. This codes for CASSDSKSGRENIQYF.